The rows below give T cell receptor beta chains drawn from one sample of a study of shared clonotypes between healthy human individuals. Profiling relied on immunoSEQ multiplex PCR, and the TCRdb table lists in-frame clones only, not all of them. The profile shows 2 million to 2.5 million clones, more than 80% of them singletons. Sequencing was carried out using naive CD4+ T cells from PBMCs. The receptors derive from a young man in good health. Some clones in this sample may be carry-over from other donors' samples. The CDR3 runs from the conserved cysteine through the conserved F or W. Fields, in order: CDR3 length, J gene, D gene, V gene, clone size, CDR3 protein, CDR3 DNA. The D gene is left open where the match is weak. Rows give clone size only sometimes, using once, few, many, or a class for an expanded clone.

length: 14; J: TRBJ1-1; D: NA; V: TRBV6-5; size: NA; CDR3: CASSYSWRNTEAFF; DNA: TGTGCCAGCAGTTACTCTTGGAGGAACACTGAAGCTTTCTTT
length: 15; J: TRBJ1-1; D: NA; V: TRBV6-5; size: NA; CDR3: CASSRGAIRGTEAFF; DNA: TGTGCCAGCAGTCGAGGGGCCATCCGCGGCACTGAAGCTTTCTTT
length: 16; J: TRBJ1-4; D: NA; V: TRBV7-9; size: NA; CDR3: CASSSGSRGMNEKLFF; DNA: TGTGCCAGCAGCTCGGGTAGTAGGGGGATGAATGAAAAACTGTTTTTT
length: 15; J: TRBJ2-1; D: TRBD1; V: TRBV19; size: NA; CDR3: CASSVPSQGYNEQFF; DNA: TGTGCCAGTAGTGTACCCTCACAGGGGTACAATGAGCAGTTCTTC
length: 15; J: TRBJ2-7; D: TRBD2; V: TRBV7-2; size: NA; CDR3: CASSLATSGSYEQYF; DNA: TGTGCCAGCAGCTTAGCGACTAGCGGGAGTTACGAGCAGTACTTC
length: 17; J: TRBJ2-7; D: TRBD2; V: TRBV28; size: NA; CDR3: CASSSPGASGTPYEQYF; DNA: TGTGCCAGCAGTTCCCCCGGGGCTAGCGGGACCCCCTACGAGCAGTACTTC
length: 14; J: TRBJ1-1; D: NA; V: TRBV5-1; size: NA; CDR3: CASSRQGQNTEAFF; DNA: TGCGCCAGCAGTCGTCAGGGCCAGAACACTGAAGCTTTCTTT
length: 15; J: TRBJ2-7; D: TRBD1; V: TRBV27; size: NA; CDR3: CASSIRQGLGYEQYF; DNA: TGTGCCAGCAGCATAAGACAGGGGCTAGGCTACGAGCAGTACTTC
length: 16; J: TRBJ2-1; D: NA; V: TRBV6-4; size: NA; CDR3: CASSDSKRLLDNEQFF; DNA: TGTGCCAGCAGTGACTCTAAGCGGCTCCTTGACAATGAGCAGTTCTTC
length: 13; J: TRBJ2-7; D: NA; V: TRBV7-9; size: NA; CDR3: CASSPRSPYEQYF; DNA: TGTGCCTCCTCCCCCAGGAGCCCCTACGAGCAGTACTTC
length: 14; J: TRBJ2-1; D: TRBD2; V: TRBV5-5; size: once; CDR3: CASIYRGVHNEQFF; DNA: TGTGCCAGCATCTATCGGGGGGTCCACAATGAGCAGTTCTTC
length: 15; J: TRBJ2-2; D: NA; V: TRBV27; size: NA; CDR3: CASSFGTGLTGELFF; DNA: TGTGCCAGCAGTTTCGGAACAGGATTAACCGGGGAGCTGTTTTTT
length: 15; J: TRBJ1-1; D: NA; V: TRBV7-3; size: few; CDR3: CASSLGGAMNTEAFF; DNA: TGTGCCAGCAGCTTAGGAGGGGCGATGAACACTGAAGCTTTCTTT
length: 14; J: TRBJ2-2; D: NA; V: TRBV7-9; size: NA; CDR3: CASSRRQATGELFF; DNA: TGTGCCAGCAGCCGCAGACAGGCCACCGGGGAGCTGTTTTTT
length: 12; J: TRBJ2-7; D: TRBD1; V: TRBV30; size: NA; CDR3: CASGQGKYEQYF; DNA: TGTGCCTCAGGACAGGGAAAATACGAGCAGTACTTC
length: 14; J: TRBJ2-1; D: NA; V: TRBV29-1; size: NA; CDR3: CSVETLVGYNEQFF; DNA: TGCAGCGTTGAAACTTTAGTGGGCTACAATGAGCAGTTCTTC
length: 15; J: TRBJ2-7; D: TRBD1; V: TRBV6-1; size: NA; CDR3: CASSYPGTGFYEQYF; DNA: TGTGCCAGCAGCTATCCCGGGACAGGGTTTTACGAGCAGTACTTC
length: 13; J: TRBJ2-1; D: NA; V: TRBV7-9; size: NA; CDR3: CASSLARSNEQFF; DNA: TGTGCCAGCAGCTTAGCGCGATCCAATGAGCAGTTCTTC
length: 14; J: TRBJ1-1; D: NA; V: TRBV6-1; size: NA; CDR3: CASSGGYRTTEAFF; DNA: TGTGCCAGCAGTGGTGGATACCGAACCACTGAAGCTTTCTTT
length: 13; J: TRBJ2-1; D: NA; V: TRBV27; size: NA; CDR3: CASSLRYSNEQFF; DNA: TGTGCCAGCAGTTTAAGGTATTCCAATGAGCAGTTCTTC
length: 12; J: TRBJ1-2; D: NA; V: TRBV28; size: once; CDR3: CASSKDQGGYTF; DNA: TGTGCCAGCAGTAAGGACCAAGGCGGCTACACCTTC
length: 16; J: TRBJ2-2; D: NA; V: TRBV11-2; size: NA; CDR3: CASSRGGVANTGELFF; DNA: TGTGCCAGCAGCCGCGGTGGGGTAGCGAACACCGGGGAGCTGTTTTTT
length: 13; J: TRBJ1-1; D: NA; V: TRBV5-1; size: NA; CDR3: CASSLVEGTEAFF; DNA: TGCGCCAGCAGCTTGGTCGAGGGCACTGAAGCTTTCTTT
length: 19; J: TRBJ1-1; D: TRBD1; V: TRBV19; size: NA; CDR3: CASSIRDRAGNRVNTEAFF; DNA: TGTGCCAGTAGTATCCGGGACAGGGCGGGGAATAGGGTGAACACTGAAGCTTTCTTT
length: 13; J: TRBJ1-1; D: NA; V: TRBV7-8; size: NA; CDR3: CASSLAPGQGAFF; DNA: TGTGCCAGCAGCTTAGCTCCAGGGCAAGGAGCTTTCTTT
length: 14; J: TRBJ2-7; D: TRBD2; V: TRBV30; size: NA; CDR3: CAWRLLAGAYEQYF; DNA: TGTGCCTGGAGGTTACTAGCGGGGGCTTACGAGCAGTACTTC
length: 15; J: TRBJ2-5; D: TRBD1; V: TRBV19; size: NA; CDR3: CASSARTGGRETQYF; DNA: TGTGCCAGTAGTGCTCGGACAGGGGGCAGGGAGACCCAGTACTTC
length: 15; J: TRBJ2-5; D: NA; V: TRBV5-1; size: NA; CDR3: CASSLEGSNQETQYF; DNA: TGCGCCAGCAGCTTGGAAGGCAGCAACCAAGAGACCCAGTACTTC
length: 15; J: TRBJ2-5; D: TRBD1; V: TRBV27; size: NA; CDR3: CASSLGRGRGQTQYF; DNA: TGTGCCAGCAGTTTAGGCAGGGGGCGTGGGCAGACCCAGTACTTC
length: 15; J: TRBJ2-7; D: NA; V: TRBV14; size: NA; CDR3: CASSQGGNSPYEQYF; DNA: TGTGCCAGCAGCCAAGGTGGAAATTCCCCCTACGAGCAGTACTTC
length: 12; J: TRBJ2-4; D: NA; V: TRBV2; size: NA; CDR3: CASSRTQNIQYF; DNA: TGTGCCAGCAGCCGGACGCAAAACATTCAGTACTTC
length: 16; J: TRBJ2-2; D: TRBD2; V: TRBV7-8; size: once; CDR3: CASRLLAGRGAGELFF; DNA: TGTGCCAGCAGGCTACTAGCGGGACGAGGGGCCGGGGAGCTGTTTTTT
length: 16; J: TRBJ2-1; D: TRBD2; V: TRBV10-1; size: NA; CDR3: CASSAGTSGRASEQFF; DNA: TGCGCCAGCAGTGCCGGGACTAGCGGGAGGGCCTCTGAGCAGTTCTTC
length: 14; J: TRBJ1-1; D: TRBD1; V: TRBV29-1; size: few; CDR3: CSVEEDRGTDEAFF; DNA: TGCAGCGTTGAAGAAGACAGGGGGACTGATGAAGCTTTCTTT
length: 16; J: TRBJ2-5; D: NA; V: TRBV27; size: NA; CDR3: CASSARTLSLEETQYF; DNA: TGTGCCAGCAGTGCCCGGACTCTAAGTCTTGAAGAGACCCAGTACTTC
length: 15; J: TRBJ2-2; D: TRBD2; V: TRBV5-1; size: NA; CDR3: CASSLKGPGGTELFF; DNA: TGCGCCAGCAGCTTGAAAGGGCCGGGGGGTACGGAGCTGTTTTTT
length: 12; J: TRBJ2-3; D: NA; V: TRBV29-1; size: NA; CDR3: CSVDVSTDTQYF; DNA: TGCAGCGTAGACGTTAGCACAGATACGCAGTATTTT
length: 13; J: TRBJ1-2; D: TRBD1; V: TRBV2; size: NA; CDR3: CASSGQGSYGYTF; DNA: TGTGCCAGCAGCGGACAGGGTTCTTATGGCTACACCTTC
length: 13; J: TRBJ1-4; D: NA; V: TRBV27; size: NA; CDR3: CASSFRTVEKLFF; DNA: TGTGCCAGCAGTTTCCGGACAGTCGAAAAACTGTTTTTT
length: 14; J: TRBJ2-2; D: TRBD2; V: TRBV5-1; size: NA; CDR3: CASSSGTSGRELFF; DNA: TGCGCCAGCAGCTCAGGGACTAGCGGGAGGGAGCTGTTTTTT
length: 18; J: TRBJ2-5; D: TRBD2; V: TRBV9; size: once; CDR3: CASSPWYRAGPYQETQYF; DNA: TGTGCCAGCAGTCCTTGGTACAGAGCGGGACCTTACCAAGAGACCCAGTACTTC
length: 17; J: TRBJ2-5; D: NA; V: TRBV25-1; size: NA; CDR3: CASSEYRGMGYQETQYF; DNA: TGTGCCAGCAGTGAATATAGGGGGATGGGATACCAAGAGACCCAGTACTTC
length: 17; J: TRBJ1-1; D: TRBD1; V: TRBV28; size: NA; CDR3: CASTPGSLGQVNTEAFF; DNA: TGTGCCAGCACCCCCGGGTCTTTGGGACAGGTGAACACTGAAGCTTTCTTT
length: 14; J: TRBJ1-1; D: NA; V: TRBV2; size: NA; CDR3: CASSVFLGNTEAFF; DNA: TGTGCCAGCAGTGTCTTTTTGGGGAACACTGAAGCTTTCTTT
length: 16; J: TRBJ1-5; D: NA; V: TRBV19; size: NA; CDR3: CASSIAAGGSNQPQHF; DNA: TGTGCCAGTAGTATAGCCGCGGGGGGCAGCAATCAGCCCCAGCATTTT
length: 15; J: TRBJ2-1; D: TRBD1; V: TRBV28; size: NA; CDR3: CASSFRGQLPNEQFF; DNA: TGTGCCAGCAGTTTCCGGGGACAGCTCCCGAATGAGCAGTTCTTC
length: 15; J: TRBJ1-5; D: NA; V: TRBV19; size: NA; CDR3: CASSPQGISNQPQHF; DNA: TGTGCCAGTAGTCCACAGGGAATCAGCAATCAGCCCCAGCATTTT
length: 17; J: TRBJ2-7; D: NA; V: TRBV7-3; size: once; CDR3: CASSSGPIRDSTYEQYF; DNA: TGTGCCAGCAGCTCAGGACCCATAAGGGACTCCACCTACGAGCAGTACTTC
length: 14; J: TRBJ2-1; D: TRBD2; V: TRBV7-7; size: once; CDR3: CASSPRLADNEQFF; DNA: TGTGCCAGCAGCCCTAGACTAGCAGACAATGAGCAGTTCTTC
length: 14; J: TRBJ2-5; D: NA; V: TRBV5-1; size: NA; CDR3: CASSLGGSWETQYF; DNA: TGCGCCAGCAGCTTGGGGGGTTCCTGGGAGACCCAGTACTTC
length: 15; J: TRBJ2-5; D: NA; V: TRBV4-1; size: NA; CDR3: CASSQGTVNGETQYF; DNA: TGCGCCAGCAGCCAAGGAACTGTCAACGGAGAGACCCAGTACTTC
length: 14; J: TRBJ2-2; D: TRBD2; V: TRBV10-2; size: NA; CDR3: CASRGGGAAGELFF; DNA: TGCGCCAGCAGGGGCGGGGGGGCGGCCGGGGAGCTGTTTTTT
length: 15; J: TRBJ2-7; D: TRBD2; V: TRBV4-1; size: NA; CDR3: CASSPFLAGLNEQYF; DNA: TGCGCCAGCAGCCCCTTTTTAGCGGGACTGAACGAGCAGTACTTC
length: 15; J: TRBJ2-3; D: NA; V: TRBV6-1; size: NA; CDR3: CASSEAESSTDTQYF; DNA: TGTGCCAGCAGTGAAGCGGAATCTAGCACAGATACGCAGTATTTT
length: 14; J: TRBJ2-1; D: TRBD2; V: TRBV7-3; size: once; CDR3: CASSFGTNYNEQFF; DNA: TGTGCCAGCTCTTTCGGGACTAACTACAATGAGCAGTTCTTC
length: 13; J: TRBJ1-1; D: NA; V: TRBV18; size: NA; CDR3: CASSAQGNTEAFF; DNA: TGTGCCAGCTCGGCACAGGGGAACACTGAAGCTTTCTTT
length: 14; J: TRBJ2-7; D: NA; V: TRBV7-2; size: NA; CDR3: CASSSWDRLYEQYF; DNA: TGTGCCAGCAGCTCCTGGGACCGCCTTTACGAGCAGTACTTC
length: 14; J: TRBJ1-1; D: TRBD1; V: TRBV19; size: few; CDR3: CASSFNRGNTEAFF; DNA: TGTGCCAGTAGTTTTAACAGGGGGAACACTGAAGCTTTCTTT
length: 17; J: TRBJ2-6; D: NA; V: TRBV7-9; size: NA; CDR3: CASTRPPGGRGANVLTF; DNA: TGTGCCAGCACCCGCCCCCCTGGGGGGAGAGGGGCCAACGTCCTGACTTTC